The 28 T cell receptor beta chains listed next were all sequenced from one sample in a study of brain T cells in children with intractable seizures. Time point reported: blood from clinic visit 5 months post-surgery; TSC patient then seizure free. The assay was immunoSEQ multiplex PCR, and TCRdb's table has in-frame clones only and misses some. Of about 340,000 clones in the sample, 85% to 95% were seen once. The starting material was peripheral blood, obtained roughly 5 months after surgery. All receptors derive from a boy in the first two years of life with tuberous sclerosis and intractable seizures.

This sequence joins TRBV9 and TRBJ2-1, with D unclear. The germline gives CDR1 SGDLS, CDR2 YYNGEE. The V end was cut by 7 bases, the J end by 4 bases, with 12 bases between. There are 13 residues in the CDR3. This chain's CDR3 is CASHGGDYNEQFF. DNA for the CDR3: TGTGCCAGCCACGGCGGAGATTACAATGAGCAGTTCTTC.

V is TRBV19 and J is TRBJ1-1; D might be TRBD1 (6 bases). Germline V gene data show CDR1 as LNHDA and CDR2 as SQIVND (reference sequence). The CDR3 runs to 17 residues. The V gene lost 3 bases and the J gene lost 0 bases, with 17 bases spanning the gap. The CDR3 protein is CASSIGRGKGMNTEAFF. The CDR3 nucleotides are TGTGCCAGTAGTATTGGCAGGGGAAAGGGTATGAACACTGAAGCTTTCTTT.

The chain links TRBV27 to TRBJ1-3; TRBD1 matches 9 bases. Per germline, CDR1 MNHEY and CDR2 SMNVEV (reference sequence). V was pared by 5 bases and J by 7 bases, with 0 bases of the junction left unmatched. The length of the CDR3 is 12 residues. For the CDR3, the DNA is TGTGCCAGCAGTGGGACAGGGAACACCATATATTTT. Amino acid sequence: CASSGTGNTIYF.

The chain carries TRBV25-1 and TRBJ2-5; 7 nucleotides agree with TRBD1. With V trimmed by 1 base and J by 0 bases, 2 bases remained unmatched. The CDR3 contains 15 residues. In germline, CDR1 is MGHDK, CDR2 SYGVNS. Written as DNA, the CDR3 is TGTGCCAGCAGTGAATGGGACAGATACCAAGAGACCCAGTACTTC. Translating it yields CASSEWDRYQETQYF.

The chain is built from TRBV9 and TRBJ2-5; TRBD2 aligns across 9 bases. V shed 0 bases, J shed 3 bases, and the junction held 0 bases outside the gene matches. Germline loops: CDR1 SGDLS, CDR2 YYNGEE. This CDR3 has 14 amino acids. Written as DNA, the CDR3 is TGTGCCAGCAGCGTAGCTAGCGGGAAAGAGACCCAGTACTTC. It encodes CASSVASGKETQYF.

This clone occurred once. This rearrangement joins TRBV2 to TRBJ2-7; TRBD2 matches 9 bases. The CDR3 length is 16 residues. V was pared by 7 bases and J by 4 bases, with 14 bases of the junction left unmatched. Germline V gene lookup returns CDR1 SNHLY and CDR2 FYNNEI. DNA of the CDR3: TGTGCCAGCACCGGAGGACGGCGGGGGGGCTCATACGAGCAGTACTTC. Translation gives CASTGGRRGGSYEQYF.

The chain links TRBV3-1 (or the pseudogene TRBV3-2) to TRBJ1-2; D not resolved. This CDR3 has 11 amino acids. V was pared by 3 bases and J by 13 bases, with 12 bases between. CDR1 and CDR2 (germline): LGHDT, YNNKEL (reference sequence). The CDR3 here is CASSQGNRCTF. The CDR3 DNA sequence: TGTGCCAGCAGCCAGGGGAATCGATGCACCTTC.

This chain's CDR3 is CATSRDISYEQYF. The CDR3 DNA is TGTGCCACCAGCAGGGACATCTCCTACGAGCAGTACTTC. This rearrangement joins TRBV15 to TRBJ2-7; D may be TRBD1 (5 bases). Looked up from germline, CDR1 is LNHNV and CDR2 is YYDKDF (reference sequence). This CDR3 has 13 amino acids. The ends were cut back, 3 bases at V and 0 bases at J, with 6 bases in the middle.

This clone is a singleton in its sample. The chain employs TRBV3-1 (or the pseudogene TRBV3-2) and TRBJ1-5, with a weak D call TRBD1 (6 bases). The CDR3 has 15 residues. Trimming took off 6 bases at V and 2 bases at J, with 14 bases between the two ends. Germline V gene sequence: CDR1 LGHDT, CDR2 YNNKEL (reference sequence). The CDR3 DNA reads TGTGCCAGCAGGAAGGGGGGGGATGGCAATCAGCCCCAGCATTTT. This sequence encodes CASRKGGDGNQPQHF.

CDR3 in DNA: TGTGCCACCATGGGGTCCCCTGGAAACACCATATATTTT. Its protein is CATMGSPGNTIYF. The chain recombines TRBV24-1 with TRBJ1-3, with D hard to call. Germline CDR1 KGHDR, CDR2 SFDVKD. The ends were cut back, 8 bases at V and 2 bases at J, with 9 bases in the middle. The CDR3 length is 13 residues.

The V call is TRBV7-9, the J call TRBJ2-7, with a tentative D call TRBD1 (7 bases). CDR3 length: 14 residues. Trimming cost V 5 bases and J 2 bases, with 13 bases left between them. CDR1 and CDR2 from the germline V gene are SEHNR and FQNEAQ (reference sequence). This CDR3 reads CASSAGQSPYEQYF. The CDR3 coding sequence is TGTGCCAGCAGCGCGGGACAGAGCCCCTACGAGCAGTACTTC. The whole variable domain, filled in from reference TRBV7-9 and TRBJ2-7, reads DTGVSQNPRHKITKRGQNVTFRCDPISEHNRLYWYRQTLGQGPEFLTYFQNEAQLEKSRLLSDRFSAERPKGSFSTLEIQRTEQGDSAMYLCASSAGQSPYEQYFGPGTRLTVT.

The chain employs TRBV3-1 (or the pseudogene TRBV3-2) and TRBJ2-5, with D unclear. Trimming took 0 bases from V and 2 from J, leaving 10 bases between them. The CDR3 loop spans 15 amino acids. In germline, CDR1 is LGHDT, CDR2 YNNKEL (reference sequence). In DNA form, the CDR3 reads TGTGCCAGCAGCCAAGACGAGACACTTCAAGAGACCCAGTACTTC. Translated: CASSQDETLQETQYF.

CDR3 residues: CASSLSPKQGAGELFF. The CDR3 bases are TGCGCCAGCAGCTTGTCCCCCAAACAGGGAGCCGGGGAGCTGTTTTTT. The rearrangement links TRBV5-1 to TRBJ2-2, with a possible D match to TRBD1 (6 bases). Trimming cost V 1 base and J 6 bases, with 16 bases left between them. The CDR3 has 16 residues. CDR1 and CDR2 (germline): SGHRS, YFSETQ.

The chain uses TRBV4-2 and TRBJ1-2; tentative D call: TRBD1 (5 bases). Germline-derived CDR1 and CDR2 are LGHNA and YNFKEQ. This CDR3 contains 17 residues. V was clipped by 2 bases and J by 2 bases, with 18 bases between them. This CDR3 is CASSQPEPGLRNYGYTF. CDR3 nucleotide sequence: TGTGCCAGCAGCCAACCAGAGCCGGGACTCCGGAACTATGGCTACACCTTC.

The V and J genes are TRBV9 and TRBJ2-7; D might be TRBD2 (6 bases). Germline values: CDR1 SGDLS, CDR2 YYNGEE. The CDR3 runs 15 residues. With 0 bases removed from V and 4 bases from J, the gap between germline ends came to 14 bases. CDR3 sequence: CASSVAGAEGYEQYF. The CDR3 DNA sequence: TGTGCCAGCAGCGTAGCTGGGGCGGAGGGTTACGAGCAGTACTTC.

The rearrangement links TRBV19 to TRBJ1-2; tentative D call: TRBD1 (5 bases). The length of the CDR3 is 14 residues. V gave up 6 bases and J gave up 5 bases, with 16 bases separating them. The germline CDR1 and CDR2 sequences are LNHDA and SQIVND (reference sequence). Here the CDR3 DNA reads TGTGCCAGTAGCCCAGGGAAAACTTTGTATGGCTACACCTTC. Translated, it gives CASSPGKTLYGYTF.

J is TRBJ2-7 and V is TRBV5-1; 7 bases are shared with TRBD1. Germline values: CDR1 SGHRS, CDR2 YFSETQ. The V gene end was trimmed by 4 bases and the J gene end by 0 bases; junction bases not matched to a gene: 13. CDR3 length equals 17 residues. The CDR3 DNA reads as TGCGCCAGCAGCCTGACCCCCGGACAGGTTAGCTCCTACGAGCAGTACTTC. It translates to CASSLTPGQVSSYEQYF.

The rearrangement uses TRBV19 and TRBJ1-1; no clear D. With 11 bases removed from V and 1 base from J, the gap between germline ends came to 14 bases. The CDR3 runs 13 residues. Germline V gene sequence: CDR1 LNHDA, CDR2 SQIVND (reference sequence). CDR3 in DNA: TGTGCCCCCGTCAGGAAGGCGAACACTGAAGCTTTCTTT. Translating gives CAPVRKANTEAFF.

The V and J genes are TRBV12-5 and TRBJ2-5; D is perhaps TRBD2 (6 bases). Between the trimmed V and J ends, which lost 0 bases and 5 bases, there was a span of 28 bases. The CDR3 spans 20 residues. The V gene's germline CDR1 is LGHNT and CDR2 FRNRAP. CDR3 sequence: CASGLVSLREGGYGGETQYF. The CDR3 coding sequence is TGTGCTAGTGGTTTGGTATCGTTGCGGGAAGGAGGTTATGGAGGGGAGACCCAGTACTTC.

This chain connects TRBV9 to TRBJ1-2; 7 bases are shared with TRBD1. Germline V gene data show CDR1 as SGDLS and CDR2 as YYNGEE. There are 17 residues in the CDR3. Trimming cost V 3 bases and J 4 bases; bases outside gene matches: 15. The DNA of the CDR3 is TGTGCCAGCAGCGCAGGAGGGACAGCCGGACAGAGCTATGGCTACACCTTC. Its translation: CASSAGGTAGQSYGYTF.

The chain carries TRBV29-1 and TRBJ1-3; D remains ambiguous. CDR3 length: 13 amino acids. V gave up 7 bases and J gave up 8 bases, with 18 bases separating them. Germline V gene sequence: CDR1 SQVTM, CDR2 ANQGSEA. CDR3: CSAKFSGQHTIYF. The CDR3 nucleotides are TGCAGCGCCAAGTTTTCCGGGCAGCACACCATATATTTT.

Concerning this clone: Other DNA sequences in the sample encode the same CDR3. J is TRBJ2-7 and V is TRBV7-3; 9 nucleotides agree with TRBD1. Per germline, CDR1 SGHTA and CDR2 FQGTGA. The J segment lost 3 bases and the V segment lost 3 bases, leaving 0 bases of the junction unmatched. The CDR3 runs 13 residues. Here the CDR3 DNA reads TGTGCCAGCAGCTTGACAGGGGGCTACGAGCAGTACTTC. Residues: CASSLTGGYEQYF.

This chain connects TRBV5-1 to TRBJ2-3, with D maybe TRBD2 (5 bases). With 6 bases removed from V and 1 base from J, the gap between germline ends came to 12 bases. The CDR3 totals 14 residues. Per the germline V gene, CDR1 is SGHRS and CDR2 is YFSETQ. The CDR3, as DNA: TGCGCCAGCACGGTGGGTAGCGGCACAGATACGCAGTATTTT. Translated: CASTVGSGTDTQYF.

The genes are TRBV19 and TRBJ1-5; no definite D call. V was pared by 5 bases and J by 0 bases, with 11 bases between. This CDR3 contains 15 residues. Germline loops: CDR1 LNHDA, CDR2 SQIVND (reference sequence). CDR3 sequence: CASSGWQASNQPQHF. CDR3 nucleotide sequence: TGTGCCAGTAGTGGCTGGCAGGCTAGCAATCAGCCCCAGCATTTT.

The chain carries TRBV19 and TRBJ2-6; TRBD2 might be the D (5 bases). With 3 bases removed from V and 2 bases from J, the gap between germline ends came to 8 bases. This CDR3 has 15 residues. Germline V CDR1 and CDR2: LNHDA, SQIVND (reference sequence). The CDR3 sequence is CASSIPGAGANVLTF. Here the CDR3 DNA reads TGTGCCAGTAGTATTCCCGGGGCTGGGGCCAACGTCCTGACTTTC. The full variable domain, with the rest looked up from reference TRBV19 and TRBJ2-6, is DGGITQSPKYLFRKEGQNVTLSCEQNLNHDAMYWYRQDPGQGLRLIYYSQIVNDFQKGDIAEGYSVSREKKESFPLTVTSAQKNPTAFYLCASSIPGAGANVLTFGAGSRLTVL.

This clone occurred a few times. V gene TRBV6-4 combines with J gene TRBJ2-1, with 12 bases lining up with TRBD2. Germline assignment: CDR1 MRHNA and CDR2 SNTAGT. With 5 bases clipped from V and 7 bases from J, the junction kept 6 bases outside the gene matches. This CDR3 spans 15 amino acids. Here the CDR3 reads CASSMTSGGGNEQFF. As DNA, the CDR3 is TGTGCCAGCAGTATGACTAGCGGGGGTGGAAATGAGCAGTTCTTC.

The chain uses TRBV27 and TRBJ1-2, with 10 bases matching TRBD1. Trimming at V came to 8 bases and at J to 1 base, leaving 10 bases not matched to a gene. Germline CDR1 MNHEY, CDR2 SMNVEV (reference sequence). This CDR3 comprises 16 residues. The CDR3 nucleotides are TGTGCCAGCTCCCCCTCCGGGACAGGGGTTAACTATGGCTACACCTTC. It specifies CASSPSGTGVNYGYTF.

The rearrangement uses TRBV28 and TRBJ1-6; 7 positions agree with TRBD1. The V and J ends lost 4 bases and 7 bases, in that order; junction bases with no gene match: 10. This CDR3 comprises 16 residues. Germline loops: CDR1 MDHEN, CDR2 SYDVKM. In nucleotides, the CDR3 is TGTGCCAGCAGTTCGCCCCGACAGGGATCAAATTCACCCCTCCACTTT. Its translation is CASSSPRQGSNSPLHF.